This passage covers 5 T cell receptor beta chains from one sample sequenced in a study of CD8 T cells in ankylosing spondylitis. Study-level findings and limits: A TCR beta motif of 7 or 8 highly homologous variants appeared characteristic of ankylosing spondylitis blood.

TCRdb reprocessed the 5' RACE reads with MiXCR, giving one entry per CDR3 protein. The sample lists under 850,000 distinct CDR3 sequences; under 20% were seen once. These TCRs' antigens remain unknown. The sample was blood, either unsorted or a sorted T cell fraction (not recorded which). Receptors were obtained from a male donor with ankylosing spondylitis.

In its sample, this clonotype was seen many times. This chain links TRBV5-1 with TRBJ2-5, with TRBD1 identical over 10 bases. Germline CDR1 and CDR2: SGHRS and YFSETQ. Trimming cost V 4 bases and J 5 bases; bases outside gene matches: 5. This CDR3 is 14 amino acids long. The CDR3 here is CASSLDRGRETQYF. In nucleotides, the CDR3 is TGCGCCAGCAGCCTGGACAGGGGGAGGGAGACCCAGTACTTC.

This clonotype was seen only a few times. J is TRBJ2-5 and V is TRBV3-1; no reliable D call. Germline V lookup: CDR1 LGHDT, CDR2 YNNKEL (reference sequence). The CDR3 spans 14 residues. V was trimmed by 0 bases and J by 0 bases, leaving 5 bases between them. This CDR3 is CASSQDIYQETQYF. DNA for the CDR3: TGTGCCAGCAGCCAAGATATATACCAAGAGACCCAGTACTTC.

V is TRBV2 and J is TRBJ2-5; 13 positions match TRBD2. CDR3 size: 16 residues. V gave up 6 bases and J gave up 4 bases; unmatched junction bases: 8. Germline CDR1 is SNHLY and CDR2 is FYNNEI. Here the CDR3 DNA reads TGTGCCAGCAGCGCCTCCGGGACTAGCGGGATAGAGACCCAGTACTTC. It is translated as CASSASGTSGIETQYF.

This rearrangement joins TRBV2 to TRBJ2-5, with TRBD1 matching over 9 bases. Germline CDR1 SNHLY, CDR2 FYNNEI. The CDR3 has 16 residues. V dropped 3 bases and J dropped 1; count of bases not matched to a gene: 6. This chain's CDR3 is CASSEGRGQGQETQYF. The CDR3 nucleotides are TGTGCCAGCAGTGAGGGCCGGGGACAGGGCCAAGAGACCCAGTACTTC.

This chain connects TRBV6-2 or TRBV6-3 to TRBJ1-5; D possibly corresponds to TRBD1 (6 bases). Germline values: CDR1 MNHEY, CDR2 SVGEGT. CDR3 length equals 12 residues. V was pared by 6 bases and J by 8 bases, with 11 bases between. CDR3 protein: CASRQGWEPQHF. As DNA, the CDR3 is TGTGCCAGCAGACAGGGTTGGGAGCCCCAGCATTTT.